These 32 T cell receptor beta chains were all obtained from the same sample, sequenced in a study of CD4 T cells in relation to SARS-CoV-2 and coronaviruses. Before the COVID-19 pandemic, during about 2011-2019, CD4+ T cells were taken from unexposed donors. Isolation of CD4+ T cells took place after less than 13 days in culture. These receptors are not linked to any known antigen. Assay used: immunoSEQ multiplex PCR; TCRdb lists only in-frame clones, some missing. The table records 25,000 to 30,000 clones, about three quarters of them present only once. The sample comprised CD4+ T cells from PBMCs, cultured in vitro. The source is a human donor in good health.

The rearrangement links TRBV7-2 to TRBJ2-5; D call uncertain. Between the trimmed V and J ends, which lost 5 bases and 4 bases, there was a span of 14 bases. This CDR3 is 14 amino acids long. The germline V gene has CDR1 SGHTA and CDR2 FQGNSA. The CDR3 bases are TGTGCCAGCAGCAGAGCCCTCCTGGGAGAGACCCAGTACTTC. This encodes CASSRALLGETQYF. The full variable domain, completed using reference TRBV7-2 and TRBJ2-5, is GAGVSQSPSNKVTEKGKDVELRCDPISGHTALYWYRQSLGQGLEFLIYFQGNSAPDKSGLPSDRFSAERTGGSVSTLTIQRTQQEDSAVYLCASSRALLGETQYFGPGTRLLVL.

The chain links TRBV19 to TRBJ1-5; possible D gene TRBD1, 5 bases. CDR1 LNHDA and CDR2 SQIVND come from the germline V gene (reference sequence). V gave up 3 bases and J gave up 7 bases, with 10 bases separating them. The CDR3 totals 13 residues. The CDR3 region has the DNA TGTGCCAGTAGTATCGCCAGGGACCAGCCCCAGCATTTT. Residues: CASSIARDQPQHF.

The rearrangement uses TRBV7-3 and TRBJ2-3; TRBD2 aligns across 9 bases. V shed 1 base and J 3 bases; nucleotides not matched to a gene: 5. CDR3 length: 16 residues. CDR1 and CDR2 (germline): SGHTA, FQGTGA. This chain's CDR3 is CASSLSGRGGTDTQYF. The CDR3 nucleotides read TGTGCCAGCAGCTTAAGCGGGCGGGGGGGGACAGATACGCAGTATTTT.

V is TRBV18 and J is TRBJ2-1; D possibly corresponds to TRBD2 (5 bases). This CDR3 spans 13 amino acids. Germline CDR1 is KGHSH and CDR2 is LQKENI. V was pared by 6 bases and J by 0 bases, with 6 bases between. DNA for the CDR3: TGTGCCAGCTCGGGGAGCTCCTACAATGAGCAGTTCTTC. Protein product: CASSGSSYNEQFF.

The genes are TRBV19 and TRBJ1-1; 7 nucleotides align to TRBD1. J lost 4 bases, V lost 8 bases, and 4 bases had no gene match. Germline loops: CDR1 LNHDA, CDR2 SQIVND (reference sequence). This CDR3 region has 12 residues. CDR3: CASSDRSTEAFF. The CDR3 DNA sequence: TGTGCCAGTTCGGACAGGAGCACTGAAGCTTTCTTT.

The rearrangement uses TRBV14 and TRBJ2-7, with 9 bases lining up with TRBD1. V trimming: 2 bases; J trimming: 3 bases; junction bases outside the gene matches: 5. The CDR3 covers 15 residues. Germline V lookup: CDR1 SGHDN, CDR2 FVKESK. In nucleotides, the CDR3 is TGTGCCAGCAGCCAAAAGTTGGGACAGGGCTACGAGCAGTACTTC. Encoded protein: CASSQKLGQGYEQYF. The full variable domain, its missing parts supplied by reference TRBV14 and TRBJ2-7, is EAGVTQFPSHSVIEKGQTVTLRCDPISGHDNLYWYRRVMGKEIKFLLHFVKESKQDESGMPNNRFLAERTGGTYSTLKVQPAELEDSGVYFCASSQKLGQGYEQYFGPGTRLTVT.

The rearrangement links TRBV19 to TRBJ2-2; D call uncertain. Looked up from germline, CDR1 is LNHDA and CDR2 is SQIVND (reference sequence). The CDR3 is made up of 14 amino acids. Trimming removed 3 bases from V and 1 base from J, with 6 bases in between. CDR3 protein: CASSIDKNTGELFF. DNA for the CDR3: TGTGCCAGTAGTATCGACAAGAACACCGGGGAGCTGTTTTTT.

The gene calls are TRBV28 and TRBJ2-7, with D uncertain. There are 16 residues in the CDR3. Germline CDR1 and CDR2: MDHEN and SYDVKM. V dropped 6 bases and J dropped 1 base, with 19 bases sitting between them. CDR3 residues: CASSPITGRKSYEQYF. In nucleotides, the CDR3 is TGTGCCAGCAGCCCAATTACGGGTCGTAAATCCTACGAGCAGTACTTC.

The CDR3 loop is CASSLVGAPYEQYF. In DNA form, the CDR3 reads TGTGCCAGCAGCTTAGTAGGGGCCCCCTACGAGCAGTACTTC. The gene calls are TRBV11-2 and TRBJ2-7, with D possibly matching TRBD1 (5 bases). The CDR3 runs to 14 residues. Germline CDR1 reads SGHAT; CDR2 reads FQNNGV. Trimming took 1 base from V and 2 from J, leaving 9 bases between them.

V is TRBV7-9 and J is TRBJ1-6, with D possibly being TRBD1 (5 bases). Germline V gene lookup returns CDR1 SEHNR and CDR2 FQNEAQ (reference sequence). The CDR3 covers 14 residues. The germline V and J ends were trimmed by 3 bases and 10 bases, with 13 bases remaining between them. Here the CDR3 DNA reads TGTGCCAGCAGCTTTGGGGCAGGGAGGTCACCCCTCCACTTT. Translation: CASSFGAGRSPLHF.

The V call is TRBV6-5, the J call TRBJ2-2, with 7 bases matching TRBD2. Germline trimming cut 7 bases from V and 6 bases from J; bases unmatched to any gene: 5. CDR3 size: 13 residues. In germline, CDR1 is MNHEY, CDR2 SVGAGI. CDR3 residues: CASTSLAAGELFF. CDR3 DNA sequence: TGTGCCAGCACCTCCCTAGCGGCCGGGGAGCTGTTTTTT.

This clone has only one observation. The gene calls are TRBV7-8 and TRBJ2-5, with 7 nucleotides matching TRBD1. The V and J ends lost 2 bases and 4 bases, in that order; junction bases with no gene match: 4. Germline loops: CDR1 SGHVS, CDR2 FQNEAQ. This CDR3 has 14 amino acids. In nucleotides, the CDR3 is TGTGCCAGCAGCTTACGGAACAGGGGAGAGACCCAGTACTTC. Its translation is CASSLRNRGETQYF. The full variable domain, rest sourced from reference TRBV7-8 and TRBJ2-5, is GAGVSQSPRYKVAKRGQDVALRCDPISGHVSLFWYQQALGQGPEFLTYFQNEAQLDKSGLPSDRFFAERPEGSVSTLKIQRTQQEDSAVYLCASSLRNRGETQYFGPGTRLLVL.

J is TRBJ2-7 and V is TRBV11-3; 8 nucleotides match TRBD2. With 0 bases clipped from V and 6 bases from J, the junction kept 16 bases outside the gene matches. Germline loops: CDR1 SGHNT, CDR2 YENEEA. This CDR3 comprises 18 residues. The CDR3 DNA follows: TGTGCCAGCAGCTTAGATAGTGGGAGCGGGGGACAAGGGGGCGAGCAGTACTTC. Amino acids: CASSLDSGSGGQGGEQYF. Complete variable domain (other parts from reference TRBV11-3 and TRBJ2-7): EAGVVQSPRYKIIEKKQPVAFWCNPISGHNTLYWYLQNLGQGPELLIRYENEEAVDDSQLPKDRFSAERLKGVDSTLKIQPAELGDSAVYLCASSLDSGSGGQGGEQYFGPGTRLTVT.

This clone occurred once. The rearrangement uses TRBV5-1 and TRBJ2-3; D possibly uses TRBD1 or TRBD2 (6 bases each). Germline V gene lookup returns CDR1 SGHRS and CDR2 YFSETQ. V was cut by 0 bases and J by 0 bases, with 17 bases left in between. CDR3 size: 18 residues. The CDR3 DNA reads as TGCGCCAGCAGCTTGGGAGGCAGAGGGGGGCTAAGCACAGATACGCAGTATTTT. As protein: CASSLGGRGGLSTDTQYF. Variable domain in full (rest from reference TRBV5-1 and TRBJ2-3): KAGVTQTPRYLIKTRGQQVTLSCSPISGHRSVSWYQQTPGQGLQFLFEYFSETQRNKGNFPGRFSGRQFSNSRSEMNVSTLELGDSALYLCASSLGGRGGLSTDTQYFGPGTRLTVL.

The chain recombines TRBV4-3 with TRBJ1-2; 11 nucleotides match TRBD1. V lost 0 bases and J lost 7; bases outside the gene matches: 10. CDR1 and CDR2 from the germline V gene are LGHNA and YSLEER. There are 17 residues in the CDR3. CDR3 sequence (DNA): TGCGCCAGCAGCCAAGAGTCGGCGGGGACAGGGGGATTTGGCTACACCTTC. It is translated as CASSQESAGTGGFGYTF.

This sequence joins TRBV6-1 and TRBJ2-7; TRBD1 is a possible D gene (5 bases). The ends were cut back, 1 base at V and 7 bases at J, with 17 bases in the middle. Germline values: CDR1 MNHNS, CDR2 SASEGT. The CDR3 has 15 residues. The CDR3: CASSEGWIGVGEQYF. As DNA, the CDR3 is TGTGCCAGCAGTGAAGGGTGGATAGGGGTTGGGGAGCAGTACTTC.

V usage is TRBV5-1 and J usage is TRBJ2-6, with D perhaps matching TRBD1 (6 bases). V lost 0 bases to trimming and J lost 0 bases, with 10 bases between them. The CDR3 runs to 17 residues. Per germline, CDR1 SGHRS and CDR2 YFSETQ. CDR3 amino acids: CASSLAGTISGANVLTF. The CDR3 nucleotides are TGCGCCAGCAGCTTGGCCGGGACAATCTCTGGGGCCAACGTCCTGACTTTC.

The table lists this clone with a few counts. The J gene is TRBJ2-1, the V gene TRBV14; 7 positions agree with TRBD1. CDR1 is SGHDN and CDR2 is FVKESK in the germline V gene. This CDR3 has 16 amino acids. After removal of 3 bases from V and 10 bases from J, the junction contained 15 bases not matched to a gene. The CDR3, as DNA: TGTGCCAGCAGCCAGGGGACAGTCAACCTCCCGGTAGAGCAGTTCTTC. Its translation: CASSQGTVNLPVEQFF.

The rearrangement joins TRBV5-5 to TRBJ1-2; no firm D call. V lost 2 bases and J lost 4, with 12 bases in between. Per germline, CDR1 SGHKS and CDR2 YYEKEE (reference sequence). CDR3 length: 14 residues. In nucleotides, the CDR3 is TGTGCCAGCAGCTTTTCTCGGGAGACCTATGGCTACACCTTC. Protein: CASSFSRETYGYTF. The entire variable domain, with the rest obtained from reference TRBV5-5 and TRBJ1-2, is as follows: DAGVTQSPTHLIKTRGQQVTLRCSPISGHKSVSWYQQVLGQGPQFIFQYYEKEERGRGNFPDRFSARQFPNYSSELNVNALLLGDSALYLCASSFSRETYGYTFGSGTRLTVV.

The rearrangement joins TRBV7-2 to TRBJ2-3; 8 bases are shared with TRBD2. The CDR3 extends over 19 amino acids. The V gene's germline CDR1 is SGHTA and CDR2 FQGNSA. V lost 5 bases to trimming and J lost 1 base; unmatched junction nucleotides: 17. The CDR3 loop is CASSPSRGGLSSGTDTQYF. The CDR3 bases are TGTGCCAGCAGCCCATCGCGCGGGGGGCTTTCCTCGGGCACAGATACGCAGTATTTT.

The J gene is TRBJ1-2, the V gene TRBV10-1; no definite D call. From germline, CDR1 is WNHNN and CDR2 SYGVQD (reference sequence). This CDR3 has 12 amino acids. Trimming took 8 bases from V and 8 from J, leaving 15 bases between them. CDR3 protein: CASLTPVGGYTF. Written as DNA, the CDR3 is TGCGCCAGCCTTACCCCTGTCGGGGGCTACACCTTC.

The rearrangement uses TRBV2 and TRBJ1-1, with no clear D. The CDR3 spans 13 residues. Trimming removed 4 bases at V and 1 base at J, with 7 bases between. CDR1 SNHLY and CDR2 FYNNEI come from the germline V gene. As DNA, the CDR3 is TGTGCCAGCAGTGCACAGCCGAACACTGAAGCTTTCTTT. Translated, it gives CASSAQPNTEAFF.

This sequence joins TRBV3-1 (or the pseudogene TRBV3-2) and TRBJ1-2, with no clear D. The germline V gene has CDR1 LGHDT and CDR2 YNNKEL (reference sequence). This CDR3 contains 13 residues. The V and J ends lost 6 bases and 4 bases respectively, with 12 bases between them. CDR3 bases: TGTGCCAGCAGACCAAGCTTTATCTATGGCTACACCTTC. Encoded protein: CASRPSFIYGYTF.

The gene calls are TRBV29-1 and TRBJ1-2, with 10 bases aligning to TRBD1. After removal of 4 bases from V and 4 bases from J, the junction contained 6 bases not matched to a gene. CDR1 SQVTM and CDR2 ANQGSEA come from the germline V gene. This CDR3 is built from 14 residues. DNA of the CDR3: TGCAGCGTTGGGACAGGGGGTCAGGTCTATGGCTACACCTTC. Its translation is CSVGTGGQVYGYTF.

The chain joins TRBV27 to TRBJ2-2; D might be TRBD2 (7 bases). The V gene's germline CDR1 is MNHEY and CDR2 SMNVEV (reference sequence). The CDR3 sequence is 15 residues long. V lost 3 bases and J lost 9, with 17 bases in between. As DNA, the CDR3 is TGTGCCAGCAGTTTTTTGGGAGGGGGAGGCCGGGAGCTGTTTTTT. It encodes CASSFLGGGGRELFF.

The genes are TRBV7-2 and TRBJ1-3; D remains unclear. V dropped 6 bases and J dropped 1 base, with 7 bases sitting between them. Germline CDR1 SGHTA, CDR2 FQGNSA. This CDR3 region has 13 residues. CDR3 amino acids: CASRKGSGNTIYF. The CDR3 DNA follows: TGTGCCAGCAGAAAGGGTTCTGGAAACACCATATATTTT.

The CDR3 DNA sequence: TGCGCCAGCAGCCAAGAAGCAAGGGCCAGGCTTCACGGCTACACCTTC. The encoded protein is CASSQEARARLHGYTF. This chain uses TRBV4-1 with TRBJ1-2; no definite D call. Germline V gene lookup returns CDR1 MGHRA and CDR2 YSYEKL. V was pared by 0 bases and J by 8 bases, with 19 bases between. The CDR3 contains 16 residues.

V usage is TRBV27 and J usage is TRBJ1-1; D gene ambiguous. CDR1 and CDR2 from the germline V gene are MNHEY and SMNVEV (reference sequence). CDR3 length: 13 amino acids. V dropped 5 bases and J dropped 7 bases, with 14 bases sitting between them. CDR3 coding DNA: TGTGCCAGCAGTCCACAATTATCAGATGAAGCTTTCTTT. Protein sequence: CASSPQLSDEAFF.

The chain employs TRBV29-1 and TRBJ2-5; D is possibly TRBD1 (5 bases). The V end lost 4 bases, the J end lost 1 base, and 7 bases lay between the germline ends. The V gene's germline CDR1 is SQVTM and CDR2 ANQGSEA. The CDR3 is 12 residues long. The DNA for the CDR3 is TGCAGCGTTGGACAGATCCAAGAGACCCAGTACTTC. Translating gives CSVGQIQETQYF.

The chain joins TRBV7-4 to TRBJ2-1, with D possibly being TRBD2 (5 bases). The CDR3 is made up of 15 amino acids. With 6 bases removed from V and 6 bases from J, the gap between germline ends came to 18 bases. CDR1 and CDR2 (germline): SGHVT, SQSDAQ. The CDR3 DNA follows: TGTGCCAGCAGTTCCTGGGAGTTTTCACTCAATGAGCAGTTCTTC. This sequence encodes CASSSWEFSLNEQFF.

The V gene is TRBV5-5, the J gene TRBJ2-7, with 7 positions matching TRBD1. Looked up from germline, CDR1 is SGHKS and CDR2 is YYEKEE (reference sequence). This CDR3 comprises 15 residues. With V trimmed by 4 bases and J by 4 bases, 11 bases remained unmatched. CDR3 amino acids: CASSVGQVRSYEQYF. CDR3 bases: TGTGCCAGCAGCGTCGGACAGGTGAGGTCATACGAGCAGTACTTC.

The J gene is TRBJ1-1, the V gene TRBV7-2; D remains unclear. Trimming left V 2 bases short and J 1 base short, with 5 bases between. The CDR3 is made up of 13 amino acids. The germline V gene encodes CDR1 SGHTA and CDR2 FQGNSA. CDR3: CASSLQENTEAFF. CDR3 in DNA: TGTGCCAGCAGCTTACAGGAGAACACTGAAGCTTTCTTT.